This TCR beta chain was captured by sequencing in a study of post-analysis software for immune sequencing data. Notes on the study in general: About 5 TRBV segments were more frequent in patients than controls; TRBV5-6, TRBV5-1 and TRBV20-1 belonged to this group.

This clonotype was counted only a few times. The antigen is undetermined. The junction departs from the called germline gene at one end, perhaps through a read error. This CDR3 is 11 amino acids long. Germline CDR1 and CDR2: LGHDT and YNNKEL (reference sequence). Unique molecular identifiers tagged the TCR beta cDNA libraries. TCRdb analysed the PCR reads with MiXCR anew, one entry per CDR3 protein. The data hold around 500,000 distinct CDR3 sequences, with approximately 34% observed a single time. Material: blood. The chain couples TRBV3-1 to TRBJ2-5; D not certain. This receptor was taken from a girl younger than 18 with multiple sclerosis. DNA for the CDR3: TGTGCCAGCAGCCACCACGAGACCCAGTACTTC. It specifies CASSHHETQYF.